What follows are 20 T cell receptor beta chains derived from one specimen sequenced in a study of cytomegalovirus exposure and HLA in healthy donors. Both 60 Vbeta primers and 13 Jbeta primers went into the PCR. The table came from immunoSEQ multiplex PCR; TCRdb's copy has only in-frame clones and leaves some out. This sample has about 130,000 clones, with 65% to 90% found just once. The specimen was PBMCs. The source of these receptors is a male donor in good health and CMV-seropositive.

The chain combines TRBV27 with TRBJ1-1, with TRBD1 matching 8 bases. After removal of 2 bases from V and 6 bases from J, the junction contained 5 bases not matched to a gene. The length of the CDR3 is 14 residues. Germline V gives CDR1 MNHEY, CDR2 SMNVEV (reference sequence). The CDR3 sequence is CASSLDRGGAEAFF. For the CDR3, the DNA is TGTGCCAGCAGTTTAGACAGGGGAGGAGCTGAAGCTTTCTTT.

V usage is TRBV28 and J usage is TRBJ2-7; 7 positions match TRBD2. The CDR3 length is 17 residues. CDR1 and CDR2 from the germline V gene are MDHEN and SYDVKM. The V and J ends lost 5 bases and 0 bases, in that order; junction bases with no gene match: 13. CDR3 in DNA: TGTGCCAGCAGTCTCCTAGGTCTAGCGGAGAGCTCCTACGAGCAGTACTTC. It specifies CASSLLGLAESSYEQYF.

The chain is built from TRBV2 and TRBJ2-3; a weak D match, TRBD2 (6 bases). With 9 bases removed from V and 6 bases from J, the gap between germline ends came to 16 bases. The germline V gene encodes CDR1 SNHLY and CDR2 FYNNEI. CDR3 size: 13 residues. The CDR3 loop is CASDSVGGDTQYF. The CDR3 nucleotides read TGTGCCAGTGACTCAGTCGGGGGTGATACGCAGTATTTT.

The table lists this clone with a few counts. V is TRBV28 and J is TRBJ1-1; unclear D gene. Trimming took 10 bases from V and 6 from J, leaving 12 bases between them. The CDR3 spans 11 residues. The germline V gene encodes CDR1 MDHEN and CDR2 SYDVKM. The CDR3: CATERGSEAFF. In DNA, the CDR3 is TGTGCCACCGAGAGAGGCTCTGAAGCTTTCTTT.

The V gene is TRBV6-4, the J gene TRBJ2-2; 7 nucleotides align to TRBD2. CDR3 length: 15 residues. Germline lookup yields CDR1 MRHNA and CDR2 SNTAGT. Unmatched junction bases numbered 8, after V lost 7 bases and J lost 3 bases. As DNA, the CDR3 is TGTGCCAGCACGGATTCTAGCGGACACACCGGGGAGCTGTTTTTT. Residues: CASTDSSGHTGELFF.

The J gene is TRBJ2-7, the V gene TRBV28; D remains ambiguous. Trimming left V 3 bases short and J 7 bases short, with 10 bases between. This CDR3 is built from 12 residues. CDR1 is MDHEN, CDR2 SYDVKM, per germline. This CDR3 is CASSLRGIEQYF. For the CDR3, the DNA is TGTGCCAGCAGTTTGAGAGGTATAGAGCAGTACTTC.

The CDR3: CASSLGTGLSQGGYTF. Here the CDR3 DNA reads TGTGCCAGCAGCTTGGGGACAGGGCTCTCCCAGGGGGGCTACACCTTC. J is TRBJ1-2 and V is TRBV5-6, with 8 bases that match TRBD1. This CDR3 has 16 amino acids. Germline V gene sequence: CDR1 SGHDT, CDR2 YYEEEE. The V segment lost 0 bases and the J segment 8 bases; nucleotides outside the gene matches: 12.

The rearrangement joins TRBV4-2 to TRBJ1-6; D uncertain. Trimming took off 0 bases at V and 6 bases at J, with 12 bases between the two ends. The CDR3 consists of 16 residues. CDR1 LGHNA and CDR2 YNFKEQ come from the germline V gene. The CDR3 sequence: CASSQDWARFNSPLHF. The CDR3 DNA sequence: TGTGCCAGCAGCCAAGACTGGGCCAGATTTAATTCACCCCTCCACTTT.

This CDR3 is CASSLGQEPEAFF. DNA for the CDR3: TGTGCCAGCAGCCTGGGACAGGAACCTGAAGCTTTCTTT. The rearrangement joins TRBV5-5 to TRBJ1-1; 8 nucleotides align to TRBD1. CDR1 is SGHKS and CDR2 is YYEKEE in the germline V gene (reference sequence). This CDR3 has 13 amino acids. V shed 4 bases, J shed 6 bases, and the junction held 5 bases outside the gene matches. Using reference TRBV5-5 and TRBJ1-1 for the parts outside the CDR3, the full variable domain is DAGVTQSPTHLIKTRGQQVTLRCSPISGHKSVSWYQQVLGQGPQFIFQYYEKEERGRGNFPDRFSARQFPNYSSELNVNALLLGDSALYLCASSLGQEPEAFFGQGTRLTVV.

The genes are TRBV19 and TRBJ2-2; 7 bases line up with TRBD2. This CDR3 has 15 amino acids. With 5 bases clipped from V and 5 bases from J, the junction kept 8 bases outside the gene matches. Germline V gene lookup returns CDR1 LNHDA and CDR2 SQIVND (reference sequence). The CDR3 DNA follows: TGTGCCAGTAGTCCTTCCCGGGAGGATACCGGGGAGCTGTTTTTT. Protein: CASSPSREDTGELFF.

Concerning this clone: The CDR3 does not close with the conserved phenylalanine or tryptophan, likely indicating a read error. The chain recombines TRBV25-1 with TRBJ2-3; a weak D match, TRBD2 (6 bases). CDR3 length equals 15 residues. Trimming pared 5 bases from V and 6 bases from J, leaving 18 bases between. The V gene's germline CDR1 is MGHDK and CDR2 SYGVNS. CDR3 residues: CASSPTSNSPDTQYL. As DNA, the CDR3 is TGTGCCAGCAGTCCGACTAGTAATAGCCCGGATACGCAGTATCTT.

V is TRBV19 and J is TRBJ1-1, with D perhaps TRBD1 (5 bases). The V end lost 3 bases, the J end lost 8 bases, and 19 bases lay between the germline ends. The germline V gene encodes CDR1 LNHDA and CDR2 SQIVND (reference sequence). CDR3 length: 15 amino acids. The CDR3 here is CASSIIRDPGGEAFF. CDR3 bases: TGTGCCAGTAGTATTATTCGCGATCCGGGGGGAGAAGCTTTCTTT.

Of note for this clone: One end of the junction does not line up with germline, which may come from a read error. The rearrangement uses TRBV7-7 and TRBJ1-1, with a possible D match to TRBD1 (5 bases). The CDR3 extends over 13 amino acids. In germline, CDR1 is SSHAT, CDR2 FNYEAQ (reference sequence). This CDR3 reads CASSPQGFTEAFF. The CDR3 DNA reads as TGTGCTAGCAGCCCCCAGGGATTCACTGAAGCTTTCTTT.

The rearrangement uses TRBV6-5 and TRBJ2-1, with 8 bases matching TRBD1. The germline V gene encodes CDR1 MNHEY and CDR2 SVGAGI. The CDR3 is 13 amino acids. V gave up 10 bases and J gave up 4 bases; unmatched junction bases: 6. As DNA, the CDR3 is TGTGCCACCTCCAGGACAGGGTACAATGAGCAGTTCTTC. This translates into CATSRTGYNEQFF.

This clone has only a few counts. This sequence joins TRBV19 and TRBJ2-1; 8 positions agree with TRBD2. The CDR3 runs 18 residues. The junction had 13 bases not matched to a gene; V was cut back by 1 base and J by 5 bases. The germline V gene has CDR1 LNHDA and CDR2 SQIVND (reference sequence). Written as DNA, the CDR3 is TGTGCCAGTAGTATAGTTCAGGGACTAGAAAGTGTAGACAATGAGCAGTTCTTC. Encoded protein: CASSIVQGLESVDNEQFF.

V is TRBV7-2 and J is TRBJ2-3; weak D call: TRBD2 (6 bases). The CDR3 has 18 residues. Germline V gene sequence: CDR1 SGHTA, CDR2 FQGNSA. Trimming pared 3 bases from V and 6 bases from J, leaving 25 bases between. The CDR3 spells CASSFSGTFPRFGDTQYF. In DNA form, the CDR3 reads TGTGCCAGCAGCTTCTCCGGGACTTTCCCTAGGTTCGGGGATACGCAGTATTTT.

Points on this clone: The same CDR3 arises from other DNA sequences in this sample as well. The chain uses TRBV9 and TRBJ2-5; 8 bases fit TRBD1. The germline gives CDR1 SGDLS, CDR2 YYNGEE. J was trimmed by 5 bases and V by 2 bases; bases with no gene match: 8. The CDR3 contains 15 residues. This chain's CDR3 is CASSVSGTGGETQYF. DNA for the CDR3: TGTGCCAGCAGCGTTTCCGGGACAGGAGGGGAGACCCAGTACTTC.

The CDR3 region has the DNA TGTGCCAGCTCACCAGGCAGCAGGGCAGATACGCAGTATTTT. Translated, it gives CASSPGSRADTQYF. The genes are TRBV18 and TRBJ2-3; a weak D match, TRBD1 (5 bases). Trimming removed 2 bases from V and 4 bases from J, with 10 bases in between. Per the germline V gene, CDR1 is KGHSH and CDR2 is LQKENI. CDR3 size: 14 residues.

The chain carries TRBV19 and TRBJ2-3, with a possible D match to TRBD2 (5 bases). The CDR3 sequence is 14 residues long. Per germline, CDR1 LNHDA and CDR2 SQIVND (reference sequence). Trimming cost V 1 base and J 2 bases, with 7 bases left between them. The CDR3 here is CASSIGRNTDTQYF. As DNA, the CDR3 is TGTGCCAGTAGTATAGGGAGGAACACAGATACGCAGTATTTT.

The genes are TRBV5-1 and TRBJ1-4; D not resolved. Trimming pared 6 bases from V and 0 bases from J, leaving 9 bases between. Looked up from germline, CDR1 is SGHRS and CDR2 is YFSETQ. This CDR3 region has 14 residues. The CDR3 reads CASKESATNEKLFF. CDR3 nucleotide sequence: TGCGCCAGCAAGGAGTCCGCAACTAATGAAAAACTGTTTTTT.